Given below is one T cell receptor beta chain in context. This CDR3 is 16 amino acids long. The germline gives CDR1 SGHRS, CDR2 YFSETQ. Deletions cut 1 base from V and 1 base from J, with 14 bases between. The data belong to a study of OX40 agonist ivuxolimab in advanced cancers. Study details: Mean age around 60 years, range 23 to 79; around 80% male. Three patients got partial responses; one had hepatocellular carcinoma and two had cutaneous melanoma.

Produced via immunoSEQ multiplex PCR; TCRdb's table is partial and in-frame only. The top ten clones hold under 2% of a sample with roughly 100,000 clones, around 87% of them seen once. The source material was CD4+ or CD8+ T cells sorted from blood, sampled in a trial of the OX40 agonist ivuxolimab. The V call is TRBV5-1, the J call TRBJ2-5; possible D gene TRBD2, 5 bases. This TCR came from an adult with an advanced solid tumor such as melanoma, head and neck, liver or kidney cancer. The CDR3 loop reads CASSLTGWAGQETQYF. CDR3 coding DNA: TGCGCCAGCAGCTTGACCGGCTGGGCGGGCCAAGAGACCCAGTACTTC. The complete variable domain, with remaining parts taken from reference TRBV5-1 and TRBJ2-5, reads KAGVTQTPRYLIKTRGQQVTLSCSPISGHRSVSWYQQTPGQGLQFLFEYFSETQRNKGNFPGRFSGRQFSNSRSEMNVSTLELGDSALYLCASSLTGWAGQETQYFGPGTRLLVL.